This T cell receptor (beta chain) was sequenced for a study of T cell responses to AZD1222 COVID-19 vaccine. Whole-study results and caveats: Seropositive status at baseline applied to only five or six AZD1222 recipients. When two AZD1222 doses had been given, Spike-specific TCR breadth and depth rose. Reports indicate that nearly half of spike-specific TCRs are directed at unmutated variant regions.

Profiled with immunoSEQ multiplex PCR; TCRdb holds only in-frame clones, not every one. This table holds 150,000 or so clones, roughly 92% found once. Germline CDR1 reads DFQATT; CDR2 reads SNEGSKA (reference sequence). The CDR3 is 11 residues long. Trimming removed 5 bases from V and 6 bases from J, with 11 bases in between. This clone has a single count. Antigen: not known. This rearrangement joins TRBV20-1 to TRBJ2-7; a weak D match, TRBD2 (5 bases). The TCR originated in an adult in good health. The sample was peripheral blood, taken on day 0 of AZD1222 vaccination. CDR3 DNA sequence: TGCAGTGCTCTGCGGGTTCCCGAGCAGTACTTC. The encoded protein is CSALRVPEQYF.